This TCR beta chain comes out of a study of blood T cell repertoires in COVID-19. TCRdb's copy holds only in-frame clones and misses some; the assay was immunoSEQ multiplex PCR. The sample yields some 130,000 clones, over 60% seen once. V was clipped by 5 bases and J by 6 bases, with 19 bases between them. Germline assignment: CDR1 MDHEN and CDR2 SYDVKM. This CDR3 spans 15 amino acids. The sequenced sample was peripheral blood. This sequence originates from a woman at least 80 years old with acute or convalescent COVID-19. V is TRBV28 and J is TRBJ1-1; D gene ambiguous. CDR3 coding DNA: TGTGCCAGCAGTCGTGGTCGTCGGGAATCCTCTGAAGCTTTCTTT. It translates to CASSRGRRESSEAFF.